This T cell receptor beta chain was captured in a study of blood T cells in healthy people across ages. Study background: Per two T cells, about one barcoded beta molecule was captured through template switching.

The study, taken as a whole, reports: Older age went with lower TCR beta diversity per million T cells, in a roughly linear way. It was not possible, with unsorted PBMCs, to conclusively compare naive and antigen-experienced cells. Long-lived donors exceeded aged donors in naive CD4+ cells and diversity.

Germline assignment: CDR1 KGHDR and CDR2 SFDVKD. There are 15 residues in the CDR3. Trimming removed 4 bases at V and 0 bases at J, with 11 bases between. For the second PCR, which ran for about 6 to 11 cycles, a sample-barcoded 5' primer and a J-beta primer mix were used. TCRdb fed the 5' RACE reads into MiXCR, producing one record per CDR3 protein. The top ten clones hold 15% to 20% of a sample with 650,000 to 1,000,000 distinct CDR3 sequences, 35% to 60% of them seen once. This clonotype was counted a few times. What it binds is not known. The chain links TRBV24-1 to TRBJ2-5; weak D call: TRBD1 (6 bases). This TCR derives from a man at least 80 years old in good health. The sequenced material came from blood. The DNA of the CDR3 is TGTGCCACCAGTGACCGTCGGACAGACCAAGAGACCCAGTACTTC. The encoded protein is CATSDRRTDQETQYF.